This T cell receptor (beta chain) derives from a study of shared clonotypes between healthy human individuals. The table lists this clone with a few counts. Sequencing used immunoSEQ multiplex PCR; TCRdb keeps in-frame clones, though not all of them. The table lists under 300,000 clones, approximately 70% of them singletons. This clonotype was sampled from a man aged 25 to 40 in good health. Material for sequencing was memory CD4+ T cells sorted from blood. The subset was: CD45RA-negative fraction.

The CDR3 DNA is TGTGCCAGCAGCCCGACAGGGTTCACTGAAGCTTTCTTT. Its protein product is CASSPTGFTEAFF. The rearrangement joins TRBV7-2 to TRBJ1-1, with TRBD1 matching 7 bases. This CDR3 has 13 residues. J gave up 4 bases and V 5 bases, and 4 bases lay outside the gene matches. From germline, CDR1 is SGHTA and CDR2 FQGNSA.